This T cell receptor (beta chain) originates from a study of beta chain features in type 1 diabetes. This clone has at least ten counts. TCRB transcripts that were expressed got sequenced, as all of the isolated RNA had been reverse transcribed. Sequenced by immunoSEQ multiplex PCR; TCRdb stores in-frame clones only, minus some. The table records over 300,000 clones, 6.5% to 10% of them present only once. This TCR derives from a woman aged 18-30 years in good health. Sequenced: central memory CD4+ T cells from blood.

CDR3 loop: CAISGGQGLTDTQYF. Written as DNA, the CDR3 is TGTGCCATCAGTGGGGGACAGGGTCTCACAGATACGCAGTATTTT. The genes are TRBV10-3 and TRBJ2-3; 9 bases are a match to TRBD1. CDR1 and CDR2 (germline): ENHRY, SYGVKD. V gave up 4 bases and J gave up 2 bases; unmatched junction bases: 4. The CDR3 has 15 residues.